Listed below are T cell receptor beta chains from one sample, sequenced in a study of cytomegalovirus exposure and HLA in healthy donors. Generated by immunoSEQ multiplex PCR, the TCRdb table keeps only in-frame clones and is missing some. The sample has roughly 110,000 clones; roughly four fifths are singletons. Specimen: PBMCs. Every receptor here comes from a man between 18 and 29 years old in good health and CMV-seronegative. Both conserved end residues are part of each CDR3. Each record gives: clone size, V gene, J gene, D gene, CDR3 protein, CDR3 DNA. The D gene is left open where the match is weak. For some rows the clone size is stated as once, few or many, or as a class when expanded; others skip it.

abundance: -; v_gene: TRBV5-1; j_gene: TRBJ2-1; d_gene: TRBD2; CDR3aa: CASSSVPSGGAGEQFF; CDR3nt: TGCGCCAGCAGCTCGGTCCCAAGCGGGGGGGCCGGTGAGCAGTTCTTC
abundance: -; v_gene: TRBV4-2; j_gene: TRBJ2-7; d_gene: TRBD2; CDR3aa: CASSQDPSGGYEQYF; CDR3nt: TGTGCCAGCAGCCAAGATCCGTCGGGGGGTTACGAGCAGTACTTC
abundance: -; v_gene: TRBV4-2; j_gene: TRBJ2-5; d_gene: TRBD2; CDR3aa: CASSLGGTSGGEETQYF; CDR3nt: TGTGCCAGCAGCCTCGGTGGGACTAGCGGGGGAGAAGAGACCCAGTACTTC
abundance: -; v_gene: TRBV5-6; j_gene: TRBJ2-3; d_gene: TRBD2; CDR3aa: CASSEWSGTHTQYF; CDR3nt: TGTGCCAGCAGCGAATGGAGCGGGACGCATACGCAGTATTTT
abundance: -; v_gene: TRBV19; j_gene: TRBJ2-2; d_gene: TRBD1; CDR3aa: CASSMGQGATGELFF; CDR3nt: TGTGCCAGTAGTATGGGACAGGGGGCCACCGGGGAGCTGTTTTTT
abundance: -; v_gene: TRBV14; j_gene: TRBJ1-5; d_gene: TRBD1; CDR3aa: CASSGRDRLNQPQHF; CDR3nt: TGTGCCAGCAGCGGCCGGGACAGGTTGAATCAGCCCCAGCATTTT
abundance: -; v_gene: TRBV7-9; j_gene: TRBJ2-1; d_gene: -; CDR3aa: CASSFKTEDYRHEQFF; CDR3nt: TGTGCCAGCAGCTTTAAGACTGAAGATTACCGCCATGAGCAGTTCTTC
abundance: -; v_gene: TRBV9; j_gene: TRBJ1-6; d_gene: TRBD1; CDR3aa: CASSIGDRDSPLHF; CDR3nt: TGTGCCAGCAGCATAGGGGACAGGGATTCACCCCTCCACTTT
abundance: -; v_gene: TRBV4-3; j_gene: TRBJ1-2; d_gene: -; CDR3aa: CASSQESRRQNYGYTF; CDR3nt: TGCGCCAGCAGCCAAGAATCTCGGCGGCAGAACTATGGCTACACCTTC
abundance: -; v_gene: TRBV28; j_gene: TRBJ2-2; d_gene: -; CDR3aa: CASSLAGTTGELFF; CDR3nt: TGTGCCAGCAGTTTAGCGGGGACCACCGGGGAGCTGTTTTTT
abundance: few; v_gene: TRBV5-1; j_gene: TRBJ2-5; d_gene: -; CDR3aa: CASSLQIARDWYF; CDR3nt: TGCGCCAGCAGCTTGCAGATAGCCCGCGACTGGTACTTC
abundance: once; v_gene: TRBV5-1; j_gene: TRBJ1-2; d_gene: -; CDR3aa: CASSLVSSGEYGYTF; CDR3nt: TGCGCCAGCAGCTTGGTTTCCAGTGGAGAGTATGGCTACACCTTC
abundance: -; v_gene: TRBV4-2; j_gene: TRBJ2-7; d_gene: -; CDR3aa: CASSQRAGGTPGRTSYEQYF; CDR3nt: TGTGCCAGCAGCCAGCGGGCGGGTGGCACGCCGGGCAGGACGTCCTACGAGCAGTACTTC
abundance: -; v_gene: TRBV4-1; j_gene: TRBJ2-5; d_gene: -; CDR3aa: CASSQGGGPGPGETQYF; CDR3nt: TGCGCCAGCAGCCAAGGGGGGGGGCCGGGACCTGGGGAGACCCAGTACTTC
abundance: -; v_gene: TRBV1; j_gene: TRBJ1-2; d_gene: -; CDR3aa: CTSSQTGNYGYTF; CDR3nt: TGCACCAGCAGCCAGACAGGGAACTATGGCTACACCTTC
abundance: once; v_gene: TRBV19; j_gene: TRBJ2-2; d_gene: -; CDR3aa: CASSMMMGPGGELFF; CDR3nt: TGTGCCAGTAGTATGATGATGGGTCCGGGCGGGGAGCTGTTTTTT
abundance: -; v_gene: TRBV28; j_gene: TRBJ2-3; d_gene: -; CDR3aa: CASNQGGSTDTQYF; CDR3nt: TGTGCCAGCAACCAGGGTGGTAGCACAGATACGCAGTATTTT
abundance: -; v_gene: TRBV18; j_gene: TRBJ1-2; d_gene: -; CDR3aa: CASSQQGEGYTF; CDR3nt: TGTGCCAGCTCACAACAGGGAGAAGGCTACACCTTC
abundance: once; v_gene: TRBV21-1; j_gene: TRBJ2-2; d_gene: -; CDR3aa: CASSKGGNRDKRAGELFF; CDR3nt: TGTGCCAGCAGCAAAGGGGGGAATAGGGACAAAAGGGCCGGGGAGCTGTTTTTT
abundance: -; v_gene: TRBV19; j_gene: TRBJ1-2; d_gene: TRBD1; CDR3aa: CASSPPGGLGGYTF; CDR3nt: TGTGCCAGTAGTCCACCAGGGGGTTTAGGGGGCTACACCTTC
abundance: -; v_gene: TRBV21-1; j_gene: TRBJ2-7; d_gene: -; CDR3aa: CASSKAVFRRVRYEQYF; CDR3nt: TGTGCCAGCAGCAAAGCGGTCTTCAGACGTGTGAGGTACGAGCAGTACTTC
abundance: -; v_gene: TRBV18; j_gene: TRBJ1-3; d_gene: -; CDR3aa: CASSPGRPQTPGNTIYF; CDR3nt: TGTGCCAGCTCACCAGGGCGACCCCAGACCCCTGGAAACACCATATATTTT
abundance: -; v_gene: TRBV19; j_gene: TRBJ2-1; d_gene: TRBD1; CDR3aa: CASSQYRGNEQFF; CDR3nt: TGTGCCAGTAGCCAGTACAGGGGCAATGAGCAGTTCTTC
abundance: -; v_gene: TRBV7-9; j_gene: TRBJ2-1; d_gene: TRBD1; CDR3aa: CASSLFCRQGGYNEQFF; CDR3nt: TGTGCCAGCAGCTTATTTTGTCGACAGGGCGGCTACAATGAGCAGTTCTTC
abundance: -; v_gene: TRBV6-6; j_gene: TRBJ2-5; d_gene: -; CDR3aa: CASSPRDIRGGETQYF; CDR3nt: TGTGCCAGCAGTCCCCGTGACATCAGGGGAGGGGAGACCCAGTACTTC
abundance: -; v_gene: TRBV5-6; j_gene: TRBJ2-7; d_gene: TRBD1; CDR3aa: CASSWGTEIYEQYF; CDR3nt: TGTGCCAGCAGCTGGGGGACAGAAATCTACGAGCAGTACTTC
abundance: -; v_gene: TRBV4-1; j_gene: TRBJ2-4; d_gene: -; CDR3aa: CASSQDNAGLAKNIQYF; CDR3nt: TGCGCCAGCAGCCAAGATAATGCCGGACTAGCCAAAAACATTCAGTACTTC
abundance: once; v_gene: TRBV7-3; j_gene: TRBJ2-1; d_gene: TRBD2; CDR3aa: CASSVRGLAGGYNEQFF; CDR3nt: TGTGCCAGCAGTGTTAGGGGACTAGCGGGGGGGTACAATGAGCAGTTCTTC